The subject of this entry is one T cell receptor beta chain. The CDR3 contains 11 residues. Germline CDR1 is MNHEY and CDR2 is SVGAGI. The V gene lost 5 bases and the J gene lost 8 bases, with 9 bases spanning the gap. The source of the sample is a study of blood T cell repertoires in COVID-19. In the original workflow: Reference gene primer amplification gave nucleated cell count estimates. TCRdb's table, derived via immunoSEQ multiplex PCR, lists solely in-frame clones and lacks some. Clonal size and the V and J genes are those of that table, whereas D and trimming came from the DNA. The sample includes around 77,000 clones, about four fifths seen only once; the top ten take 28%.

Sample: peripheral blood. This TCR was sampled from a woman aged 80 or older with active or convalescent COVID-19. V is TRBV6-5 and J is TRBJ1-1; D not resolved. The chain's CDR3 is CASSPNSEAFF. CDR3 nucleotide sequence: TGTGCCAGCAGTCCAAACTCCGAAGCTTTCTTT.